This is a list of T cell receptor beta chains from one sample in a study of post-analysis software for immune sequencing data. TCRdb ran MiXCR on the PCR reads and lists one entry per CDR3 protein. The table has roughly 800,000 distinct CDR3 sequences, roughly 46% seen once. The specimen sequenced was blood. All receptors derive from a girl under 18 with multiple sclerosis. The CDR3 runs from the conserved cysteine through the conserved F or W. D genes are given only for firm matches. Some rows mark clone size as missing; the rest say once, few, many or name a class of expanded clone.

abundance: .; j_gene: TRBJ2-7; v_gene: TRBV6-2/TRBV6-3; d_gene: .; CDR3nt: TGTGCCGGCAGTTATCTCCCTCTAACCTACGAGCAGTACTTC; CDR3aa: CAGSYLPLTYEQYF
abundance: .; j_gene: TRBJ2-7; v_gene: TRBV6-1; d_gene: .; CDR3nt: TGTGCCAGCAGTGATTTGTACTACGAGCAGTACTTC; CDR3aa: CASSDLYYEQYF
abundance: .; j_gene: TRBJ2-5; v_gene: TRBV5-5; d_gene: .; CDR3nt: TGTGCCAGCAGCTTGGCTACAGGGCTGCAAGAGACCCAGTACTTC; CDR3aa: CASSLATGLQETQYF
abundance: once; j_gene: TRBJ2-7; v_gene: TRBV2; d_gene: .; CDR3nt: TGTGCCAGAGGACGCCCATACAATGAGCAGTACTTC; CDR3aa: CARGRPYNEQYF
abundance: .; j_gene: TRBJ2-1; v_gene: TRBV19; d_gene: TRBD1; CDR3nt: TGTGCCAGTAGTTCAGGACAGGTCCCGGTCAATGAGCAGTTCTTC; CDR3aa: CASSSGQVPVNEQFF
abundance: few; j_gene: TRBJ2-7; v_gene: TRBV10-3; d_gene: .; CDR3nt: TGTGCCATCAGTTACACGTCCTACGAGCAGTACTTC; CDR3aa: CAISYTSYEQYF
abundance: .; j_gene: TRBJ2-7; v_gene: TRBV5-1; d_gene: TRBD1; CDR3nt: TGCGCCAGCAGCCCTTCCCTAAGGACAGGGAGGCACGAGCAGTACTTC; CDR3aa: CASSPSLRTGRHEQYF
abundance: .; j_gene: TRBJ2-7; v_gene: TRBV6-1; d_gene: TRBD1; CDR3nt: TGTGCCAGCATCGGGAGGGTGGGGACAGGGGACTACGAGCAGTACTTC; CDR3aa: CASIGRVGTGDYEQYF
abundance: .; j_gene: TRBJ2-3; v_gene: TRBV12-3/TRBV12-4; d_gene: .; CDR3nt: TGTGCCAGCACCTCCACTAGGGATACGCAGTATTTT; CDR3aa: CASTSTRDTQYF
abundance: many; j_gene: TRBJ2-1; v_gene: TRBV27; d_gene: TRBD1; CDR3nt: TGTGCCAGCAGCACACAACCCAGGGGGTACAATGAGCAGTTCTTC; CDR3aa: CASSTQPRGYNEQFF
abundance: few; j_gene: TRBJ2-7; v_gene: TRBV7-9; d_gene: TRBD2; CDR3nt: TGTGCCAGCAGCCCCAAGACTAGCGGGAGTGCCTACGAGCAGTACTTC; CDR3aa: CASSPKTSGSAYEQYF
abundance: .; j_gene: TRBJ2-5; v_gene: TRBV2; d_gene: .; CDR3nt: TGTGCCAGCAGTGAACCCCAGGGGGAGGATCAAGAGACCCAGTACTTC; CDR3aa: CASSEPQGEDQETQYF
abundance: few; j_gene: TRBJ2-1; v_gene: TRBV10-3; d_gene: TRBD1; CDR3nt: TGTGCCATCAGTGAGAGGGGACAGGGGGGATACAATGAGCAGTTCTTC; CDR3aa: CAISERGQGGYNEQFF
abundance: .; j_gene: TRBJ1-1; v_gene: TRBV6-2/TRBV6-3; d_gene: TRBD1; CDR3nt: TGTGCCAGCAGCTCGGGACAGGGGTCATTAAGGACTGAAGCTTTCTTT; CDR3aa: CASSSGQGSLRTEAFF
abundance: .; j_gene: TRBJ1-4; v_gene: TRBV5-1; d_gene: TRBD1; CDR3nt: TGCGCCAGCAGCTTTGACAGGGGCCGGAATGAAAAACTGTTTTTT; CDR3aa: CASSFDRGRNEKLFF
abundance: many; j_gene: TRBJ1-2; v_gene: TRBV29-1; d_gene: .; CDR3nt: TGCAGCGGGAATCCTAGGGGTTCGGATGGCTACACCTTC; CDR3aa: CSGNPRGSDGYTF
abundance: .; j_gene: TRBJ2-3; v_gene: TRBV19; d_gene: .; CDR3nt: TGTGCCAGTAACCCCTACGGCACAGATACGCAGTATTTT; CDR3aa: CASNPYGTDTQYF
abundance: .; j_gene: TRBJ2-7; v_gene: TRBV9; d_gene: .; CDR3nt: TGTGCCAGCAGCGGTGGCGGGTTGGTCCCCTACGAGCAGTACTTC; CDR3aa: CASSGGGLVPYEQYF
abundance: .; j_gene: TRBJ2-4; v_gene: TRBV25-1; d_gene: .; CDR3nt: TGTGCCAGCAGTGATTTAGCCAAAAACATTCAGTACTTC; CDR3aa: CASSDLAKNIQYF
abundance: few; j_gene: TRBJ1-1; v_gene: TRBV12-3/TRBV12-4; d_gene: .; CDR3nt: TGTGCCAGCAGTTTAAGCGCAGGACCGAACACTGAAGCTTTCTTT; CDR3aa: CASSLSAGPNTEAFF
abundance: .; j_gene: TRBJ2-7; v_gene: TRBV30; d_gene: TRBD2; CDR3nt: TGTGCCTGGAGTGTTGGAATCCTAGCGGGACCGTCCTACGAGCAGTACTTC; CDR3aa: CAWSVGILAGPSYEQYF
abundance: .; j_gene: TRBJ2-4; v_gene: TRBV7-6; d_gene: .; CDR3nt: TGTGCCAGCAGCCCCGGGCAGGCGTTGGTCAAAAACATTCAGTACTTC; CDR3aa: CASSPGQALVKNIQYF
abundance: .; j_gene: TRBJ2-5; v_gene: TRBV20-1; d_gene: .; CDR3nt: TGCAGTGCTAGGGGGCCGCAAAGCCAAGAGACCCAGTACTTC; CDR3aa: CSARGPQSQETQYF
abundance: few; j_gene: TRBJ1-2; v_gene: TRBV10-3; d_gene: .; CDR3nt: TGTGCCATCAGTGAGAAGTCGTCAGGCTATGGCTACACCTTC; CDR3aa: CAISEKSSGYGYTF
abundance: few; j_gene: TRBJ2-3; v_gene: TRBV9; d_gene: TRBD2; CDR3nt: TGTGCCAGCAGCGTAGGGCAGCGGGAGGTCGGAGATACGCAGTATTTT; CDR3aa: CASSVGQREVGDTQYF
abundance: few; j_gene: TRBJ2-3; v_gene: TRBV11-2; d_gene: TRBD1; CDR3nt: TGTGCCAGCAGCTCCCGACAGGGGCTTGGGGATACGCAGTATTTT; CDR3aa: CASSSRQGLGDTQYF
abundance: few; j_gene: TRBJ2-3; v_gene: TRBV28; d_gene: .; CDR3nt: TGTGCCAGCAGTCCCAATGGCTGGACTACCACAGATACGCAGTATTTT; CDR3aa: CASSPNGWTTTDTQYF
abundance: few; j_gene: TRBJ1-2; v_gene: TRBV29-1; d_gene: .; CDR3nt: TGCAGCGATAGTGAAGGCTACACCTTC; CDR3aa: CSDSEGYTF
abundance: few; j_gene: TRBJ2-7; v_gene: TRBV12-3/TRBV12-4; d_gene: .; CDR3nt: TGTGCCAGCAGCTTGACCGCTACCTACGAGCAGTACTTC; CDR3aa: CASSLTATYEQYF
abundance: few; j_gene: TRBJ2-5; v_gene: TRBV20-1; d_gene: TRBD1; CDR3nt: TGCAGTGCTTTTAAAACAGGGGCAGAAGAGACCCAGTACTTC; CDR3aa: CSAFKTGAEETQYF
abundance: .; j_gene: TRBJ2-5; v_gene: TRBV14; d_gene: TRBD2; CDR3nt: TGTGCCAGCAGCCAAGTTAGCGGGGTCGAGACCCAGTACTTC; CDR3aa: CASSQVSGVETQYF
abundance: .; j_gene: TRBJ1-1; v_gene: TRBV9; d_gene: .; CDR3nt: TGTGCCAGCAGCGCAGTACGACACATCACAGGGCGGGGGACTGAAGCTTTCTTT; CDR3aa: CASSAVRHITGRGTEAFF
abundance: few; j_gene: TRBJ2-1; v_gene: TRBV12-3/TRBV12-4; d_gene: .; CDR3nt: TGTGCCAGCAGTCCGACCCCCAGCGGCTCCTACAATGAGCAGTTCTTC; CDR3aa: CASSPTPSGSYNEQFF
abundance: .; j_gene: TRBJ2-5; v_gene: TRBV13; d_gene: TRBD1; CDR3nt: TGTGCCAGCAGCTTGAGGGGGCCTGTGGAGACCCAGTACTTC; CDR3aa: CASSLRGPVETQYF
abundance: few; j_gene: TRBJ2-7; v_gene: TRBV3-1; d_gene: .; CDR3nt: TGTGCCAGCAGCCACCGACACGGCTACGATGGGCAGTACTTC; CDR3aa: CASSHRHGYDGQYF
abundance: .; j_gene: TRBJ2-3; v_gene: TRBV12-3/TRBV12-4; d_gene: .; CDR3nt: TGTGCCAGCAGTTTGTTGGGAACCCGGGTGGCGGATACGCAGTATTTT; CDR3aa: CASSLLGTRVADTQYF
abundance: .; j_gene: TRBJ1-2; v_gene: TRBV6-5; d_gene: .; CDR3nt: TGTGCCAGCAGTTACTCGCTCCTGGCTAACTATGGCTACACCTTC; CDR3aa: CASSYSLLANYGYTF
abundance: .; j_gene: TRBJ1-5; v_gene: TRBV6-6; d_gene: .; CDR3nt: TGTGCTAGCAGTTACGGCGGGGGCGCGAATAGCAATCAGCCCCAGCATTTT; CDR3aa: CASSYGGGANSNQPQHF
abundance: few; j_gene: TRBJ1-5; v_gene: TRBV10-2; d_gene: TRBD1; CDR3nt: TGCGCCAGCGGGGGGGACAGTACGGGCAATCAGCCCCAGCATTTT; CDR3aa: CASGGDSTGNQPQHF
abundance: .; j_gene: TRBJ2-7; v_gene: TRBV15; d_gene: TRBD2; CDR3nt: TGTGCCACCAGCTGGACTAGCGGCTACGAGCAGTACTTC; CDR3aa: CATSWTSGYEQYF
abundance: .; j_gene: TRBJ2-7; v_gene: TRBV12-3/TRBV12-4; d_gene: .; CDR3nt: TGTGCCAGCAGTCCCCGGGACACGGTGGAGAACGAGCAGTACTTC; CDR3aa: CASSPRDTVENEQYF
abundance: few; j_gene: TRBJ2-1; v_gene: TRBV9; d_gene: TRBD1; CDR3nt: TGTGCCAGCAGCGTAGGAGGGGGCGGCCACAATGAGCAGTTCTTC; CDR3aa: CASSVGGGGHNEQFF
abundance: .; j_gene: TRBJ2-7; v_gene: TRBV29-1; d_gene: .; CDR3nt: TGCAGCGTTGGAGAAGGGGCCGAGCAGTACTTC; CDR3aa: CSVGEGAEQYF
abundance: few; j_gene: TRBJ2-7; v_gene: TRBV29-1; d_gene: TRBD2; CDR3nt: TGCAGCGTTGAAGAATTAGTCCGGGGACTAGCGGGTCTCTCCTACGAGCAGTACTTC; CDR3aa: CSVEELVRGLAGLSYEQYF
abundance: few; j_gene: TRBJ2-3; v_gene: TRBV29-1; d_gene: TRBD2; CDR3nt: TGCAGCGTTGAAGCGGCGGGACTAGCGCCCACAGATACGCAGTATTTT; CDR3aa: CSVEAAGLAPTDTQYF
abundance: .; j_gene: TRBJ2-1; v_gene: TRBV7-9; d_gene: .; CDR3nt: TGTGCCAGCAGCTTATTTAGTTCCAATGAGCAGTTCTTC; CDR3aa: CASSLFSSNEQFF
abundance: few; j_gene: TRBJ2-5; v_gene: TRBV12-3/TRBV12-4; d_gene: TRBD2; CDR3nt: TGTGCCAGCAGTTTCACCCCGGGACTAGCGGAGCAAGAGACCCAGTACTTC; CDR3aa: CASSFTPGLAEQETQYF
abundance: .; j_gene: TRBJ2-1; v_gene: TRBV7-8; d_gene: .; CDR3nt: TGTGCCAGCAGCTTAGGGCTAGCCAGTGAGCAGTTCTTC; CDR3aa: CASSLGLASEQFF
abundance: few; j_gene: TRBJ2-1; v_gene: TRBV5-1; d_gene: TRBD2; CDR3nt: TGCGCCAGCAGCCAGGGACTAGCGGGAGTAGTCTACAATGAGCAGTTCTTC; CDR3aa: CASSQGLAGVVYNEQFF
abundance: .; j_gene: TRBJ2-4; v_gene: TRBV5-1; d_gene: .; CDR3nt: TGCGCCAGCAGCTTCGGGGTATTAGCCAAAAACATTCAGTACTTC; CDR3aa: CASSFGVLAKNIQYF
abundance: .; j_gene: TRBJ2-7; v_gene: TRBV11-2; d_gene: .; CDR3nt: TGTGCCAGCAGCTTAGCCAGTAAATACGAGCAGTACTTC; CDR3aa: CASSLASKYEQYF
abundance: .; j_gene: TRBJ1-2; v_gene: TRBV12-5; d_gene: TRBD1; CDR3nt: TGTGCTAGTGGCCTGATCAGGGGGAACTATGGCTACACCTTC; CDR3aa: CASGLIRGNYGYTF
abundance: .; j_gene: TRBJ1-2; v_gene: TRBV19; d_gene: .; CDR3nt: TGTGCCAGTAAGCGGGACCGCCGGGGAGGCTACACCTTC; CDR3aa: CASKRDRRGGYTF
abundance: .; j_gene: TRBJ2-1; v_gene: TRBV7-9; d_gene: TRBD2; CDR3nt: TGTGCCAGCAGCTCAACAGCACGCGGGAGCTACAATGAGCAGTTCTTC; CDR3aa: CASSSTARGSYNEQFF
abundance: .; j_gene: TRBJ2-5; v_gene: TRBV27; d_gene: TRBD2; CDR3nt: TGTGCCAGCAGTTCGAATAGCGGGAGTGAGACCCAGTACTTC; CDR3aa: CASSSNSGSETQYF
abundance: few; j_gene: TRBJ2-7; v_gene: TRBV15; d_gene: .; CDR3nt: TGTGCCACCAGCCGGACAGCAAACAACTACGAGCAGTACTTC; CDR3aa: CATSRTANNYEQYF
abundance: few; j_gene: TRBJ2-1; v_gene: TRBV7-3; d_gene: TRBD2; CDR3nt: TGTGCCAGCAGCCCGTCGGGGGGTGTCAATTGGGCCCCCCACACGGAGCAGTTCTTC; CDR3aa: CASSPSGGVNWAPHTEQFF
abundance: .; j_gene: TRBJ2-3; v_gene: TRBV20-1; d_gene: .; CDR3nt: TGCAGTGCCGGGACTAGCACAGATACGCAGTATTTT; CDR3aa: CSAGTSTDTQYF
abundance: .; j_gene: TRBJ2-7; v_gene: TRBV18; d_gene: .; CDR3nt: TGTGCCAGCTCACCAATGCAGTACGAGCAGTACTTC; CDR3aa: CASSPMQYEQYF